This TCR beta chain was recorded in a study of cytomegalovirus exposure and HLA in healthy donors. Study findings and constraints: Later analysis found that TCR beta chains associated with HLA were more clonally expanded than other, equally common chains. A link between a missense DCLRE1C variant and TCR beta V- and J-gene trimming emerged from a later analysis.

With regard to this clone: Its antigen remains unidentified.

60 Vbeta and 13 Jbeta primers were used in PCR. TCRdb's copy holds only in-frame clones and misses some; the assay was immunoSEQ multiplex PCR. The profile shows some 130,000 clones, roughly four fifths of them singletons. The ends were cut back, 1 base at V and 8 bases at J, with 17 bases in the middle. The germline gives CDR1 SGHTA, CDR2 FQGNSA. There are 15 residues in the CDR3. This TCR was sampled from a male donor in good health and CMV-seropositive. The sequenced sample was PBMCs. The genes are TRBV7-2 and TRBJ1-2; TRBD1 might be the D (5 bases). The CDR3 protein is CASSLDNSRGRGYTF. The CDR3 DNA reads TGTGCCAGCAGCTTAGATAATTCGCGGGGGAGAGGCTACACCTTC. The full variable domain, in which reference TRBV7-2 and TRBJ1-2 provide the parts outside the CDR3, is GAGVSQSPSNKVTEKGKDVELRCDPISGHTALYWYRQSLGQGLEFLIYFQGNSAPDKSGLPSDRFSAERTGGSVSTLTIQRTQQEDSAVYLCASSLDNSRGRGYTFGSGTRLTVV.